This T cell receptor beta chain is from a study of human T cells and chemical hapten exposure. Overall study: Yields of TCR per sample differed, chiefly owing to small differences in pooled library volume.

This clonotype showed up many times. No antigen is known for it. Overall study findings and caveats: High-frequency TCRs, those above 1 in 1000, stayed the same after DPC sensitization. Compared with pre-sensitization or healthy control sets, expanded TCRs clustered more.

Time point described: pre-sensitization, week 0. Treatment in this sample: therapeutic diphenylcyclopropenone sensitization with weekly scalp DPC. Investigators collected blood before applying each patch test. TCRdb fed the RACE reads into MiXCR, producing one record per CDR3 protein. Here the sample spans 50,000 to 65,000 distinct CDR3 sequences, about 11% being singletons. Per the germline V gene, CDR1 is MNHEY and CDR2 is SMNVEV (reference sequence). The V and J ends lost 7 bases and 4 bases respectively, with 19 bases between them. The CDR3 totals 15 residues. The source is a woman aged 40 to 49 with alopecia areata. Some clones in this sample may be carry-over from other donors' samples. Material: whole blood, obtained in connection with sensitization to the hapten diphenylcyclopropenone (DPC). This chain uses TRBV27 with TRBJ1-1, with a weak D call TRBD1 (6 bases). Written as DNA, the CDR3 is TGTGCCAGCAAGGGGGACCGGGCTGCGGGCACTGAAGCTTTCTTT. Protein: CASKGDRAAGTEAFF.